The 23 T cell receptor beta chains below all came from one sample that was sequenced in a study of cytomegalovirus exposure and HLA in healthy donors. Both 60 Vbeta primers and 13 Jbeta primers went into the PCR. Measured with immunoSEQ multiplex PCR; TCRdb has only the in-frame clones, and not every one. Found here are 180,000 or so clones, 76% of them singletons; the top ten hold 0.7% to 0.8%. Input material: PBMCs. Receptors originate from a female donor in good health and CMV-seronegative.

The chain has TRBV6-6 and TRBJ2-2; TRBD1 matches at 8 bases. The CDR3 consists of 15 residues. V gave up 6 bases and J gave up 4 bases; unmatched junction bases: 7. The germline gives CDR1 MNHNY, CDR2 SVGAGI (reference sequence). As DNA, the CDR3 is TGTGCCAGCAGCCGTGGACAGGGTGCCACCGGGGAGCTGTTTTTT. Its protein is CASSRGQGATGELFF.

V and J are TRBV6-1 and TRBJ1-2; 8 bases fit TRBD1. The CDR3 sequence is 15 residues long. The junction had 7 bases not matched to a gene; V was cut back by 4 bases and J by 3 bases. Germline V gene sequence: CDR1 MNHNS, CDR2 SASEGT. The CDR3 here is CASSGGGQVYYGYTF. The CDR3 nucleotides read TGTGCCAGCAGTGGAGGGGGACAGGTCTACTATGGCTACACCTTC.

This CDR3 reads CASSPTSGAYEQYF. Here the CDR3 DNA reads TGTGCCAGCAGCCCGACTAGCGGGGCCTACGAGCAGTACTTC. The J gene is TRBJ2-7, the V gene TRBV6-6; 11 bases line up with TRBD2. Germline V CDR1 and CDR2: MNHNY, SVGAGI (reference sequence). J lost 2 bases, V lost 6 bases, and 3 bases had no gene match. This CDR3 spans 14 amino acids.

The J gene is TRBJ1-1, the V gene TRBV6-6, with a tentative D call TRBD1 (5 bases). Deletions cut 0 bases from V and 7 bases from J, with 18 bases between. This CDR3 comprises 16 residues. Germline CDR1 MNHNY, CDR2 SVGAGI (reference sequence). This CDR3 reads CASSYSFRAMGGEAFF. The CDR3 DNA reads TGTGCCAGCAGTTACTCGTTCAGGGCGATGGGTGGTGAAGCTTTCTTT.

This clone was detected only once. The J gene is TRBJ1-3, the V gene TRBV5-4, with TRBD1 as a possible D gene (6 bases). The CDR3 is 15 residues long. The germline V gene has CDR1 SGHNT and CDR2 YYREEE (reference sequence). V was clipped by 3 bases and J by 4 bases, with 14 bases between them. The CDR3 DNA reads TGTGCCAGCAGCTCCAGGGGAGGGTCGGGAAACACCATATATTTT. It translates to CASSSRGGSGNTIYF.

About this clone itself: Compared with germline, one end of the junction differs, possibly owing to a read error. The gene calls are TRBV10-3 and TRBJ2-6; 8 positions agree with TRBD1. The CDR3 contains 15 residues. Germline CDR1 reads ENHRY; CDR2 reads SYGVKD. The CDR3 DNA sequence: TGTGCCATCAGCAGGGGGCAGTATGGGGCCAACGGCCTGACTTTC. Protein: CAISRGQYGANGLTF.

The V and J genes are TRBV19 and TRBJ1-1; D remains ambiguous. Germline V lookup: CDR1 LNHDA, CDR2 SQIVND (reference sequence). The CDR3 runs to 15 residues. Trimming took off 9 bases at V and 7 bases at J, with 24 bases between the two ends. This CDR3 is CASRPGAGFPNEAFF. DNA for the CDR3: TGTGCCAGCCGGCCCGGAGCGGGGTTCCCCAATGAAGCTTTCTTT.

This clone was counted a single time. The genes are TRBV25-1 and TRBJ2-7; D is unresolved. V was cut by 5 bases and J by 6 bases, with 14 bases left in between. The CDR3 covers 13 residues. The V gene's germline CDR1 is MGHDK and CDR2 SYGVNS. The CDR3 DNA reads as TGTGCCAGCAGTTTGGGTGGAGTGGGCGAGCAGTACTTC. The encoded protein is CASSLGGVGEQYF.

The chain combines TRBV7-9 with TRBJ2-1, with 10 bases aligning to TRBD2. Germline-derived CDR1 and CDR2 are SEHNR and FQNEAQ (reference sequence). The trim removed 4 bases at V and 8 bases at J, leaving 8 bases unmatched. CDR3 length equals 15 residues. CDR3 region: CASSYTGTSVDEQFF. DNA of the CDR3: TGTGCCAGCAGCTACACCGGGACTAGCGTCGATGAGCAGTTCTTC.

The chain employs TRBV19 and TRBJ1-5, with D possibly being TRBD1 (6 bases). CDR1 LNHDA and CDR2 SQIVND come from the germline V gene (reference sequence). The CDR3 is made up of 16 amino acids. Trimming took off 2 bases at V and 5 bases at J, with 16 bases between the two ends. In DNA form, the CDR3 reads TGTGCCAGTAGTATATTCGGGAACAGGGTGGATCAGCCCCAGCATTTT. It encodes CASSIFGNRVDQPQHF.

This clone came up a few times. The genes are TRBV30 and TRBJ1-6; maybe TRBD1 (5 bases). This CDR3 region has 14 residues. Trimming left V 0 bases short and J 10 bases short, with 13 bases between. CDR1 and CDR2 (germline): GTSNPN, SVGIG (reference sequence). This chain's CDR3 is CAWSVVQGGSPLHF. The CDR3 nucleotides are TGTGCCTGGAGTGTAGTGCAGGGAGGGTCACCCCTCCACTTT.

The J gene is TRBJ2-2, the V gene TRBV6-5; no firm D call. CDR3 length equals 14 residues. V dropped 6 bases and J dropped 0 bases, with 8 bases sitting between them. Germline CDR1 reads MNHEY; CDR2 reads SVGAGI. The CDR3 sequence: CASRRHTNTGELFF. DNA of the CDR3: TGTGCCAGCAGGAGACACACGAACACCGGGGAGCTGTTTTTT.

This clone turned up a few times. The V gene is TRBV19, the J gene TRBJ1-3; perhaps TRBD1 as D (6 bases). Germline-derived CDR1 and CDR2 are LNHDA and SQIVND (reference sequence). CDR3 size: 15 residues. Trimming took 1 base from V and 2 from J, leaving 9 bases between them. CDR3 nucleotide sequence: TGTGCCAGTAGTATAGGTGCAGGGGCTGGAAACACCATATATTTT. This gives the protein CASSIGAGAGNTIYF.

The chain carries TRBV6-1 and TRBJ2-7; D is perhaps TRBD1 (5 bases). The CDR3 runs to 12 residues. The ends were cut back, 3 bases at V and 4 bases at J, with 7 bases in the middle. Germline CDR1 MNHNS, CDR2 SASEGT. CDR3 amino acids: CASSEGPYEQYF. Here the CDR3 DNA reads TGTGCCAGCAGTGAGGGGCCGTACGAGCAGTACTTC.

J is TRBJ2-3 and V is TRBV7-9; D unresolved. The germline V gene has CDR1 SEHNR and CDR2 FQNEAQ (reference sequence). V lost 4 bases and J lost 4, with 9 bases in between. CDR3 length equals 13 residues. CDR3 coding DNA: TGTGCCAGCAGCTCCTACGCGGCAGATACGCAGTATTTT. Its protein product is CASSSYAADTQYF.

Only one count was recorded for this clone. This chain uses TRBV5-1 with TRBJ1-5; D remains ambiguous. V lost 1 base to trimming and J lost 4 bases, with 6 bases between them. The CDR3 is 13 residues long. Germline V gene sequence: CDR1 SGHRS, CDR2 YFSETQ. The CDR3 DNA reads TGCGCCAGCAGCTTGAGCGGAAATCAGCCCCAGCATTTT. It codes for CASSLSGNQPQHF.

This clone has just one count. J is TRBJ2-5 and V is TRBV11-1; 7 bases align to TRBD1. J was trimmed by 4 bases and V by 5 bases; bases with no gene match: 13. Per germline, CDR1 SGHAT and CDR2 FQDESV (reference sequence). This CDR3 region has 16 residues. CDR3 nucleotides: TGTGCCAGCAGCCCGGATGGGACAGCCTTCGGAGAGACCCAGTACTTC. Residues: CASSPDGTAFGETQYF. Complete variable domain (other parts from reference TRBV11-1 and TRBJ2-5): EAEVAQSPRYKITEKSQAVAFWCDPISGHATLYWYRQILGQGPELLVQFQDESVVDDSQLPKDRFSAERLKGVDSTLKIQPAELGDSAMYLCASSPDGTAFGETQYFGPGTRLLVL.

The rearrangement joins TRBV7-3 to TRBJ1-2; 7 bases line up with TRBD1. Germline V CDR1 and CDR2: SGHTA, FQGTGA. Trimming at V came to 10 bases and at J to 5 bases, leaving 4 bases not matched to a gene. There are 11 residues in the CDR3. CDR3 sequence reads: CATLQGYGYTF. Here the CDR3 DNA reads TGTGCCACATTACAGGGGTATGGCTACACCTTC.

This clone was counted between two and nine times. CDR3 nucleotides: TGTGCCAGCAGCTCCATAGACAAGGACAGCAATGAGCAGTTCTTC. Its protein product is CASSSIDKDSNEQFF. The rearrangement joins TRBV7-9 to TRBJ2-1, with D perhaps matching TRBD1 (6 bases). The V gene lost 4 bases and the J gene lost 6 bases, with 16 bases spanning the gap. The CDR3 loop spans 15 amino acids. Germline V gene lookup returns CDR1 SEHNR and CDR2 FQNEAQ (reference sequence).

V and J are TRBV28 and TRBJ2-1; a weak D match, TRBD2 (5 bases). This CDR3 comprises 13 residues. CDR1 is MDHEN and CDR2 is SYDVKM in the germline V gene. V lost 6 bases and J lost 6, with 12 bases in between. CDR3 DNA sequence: TGTGCCAGCAGACTAGGGCTAGCCAATGAGCAGTTCTTC. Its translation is CASRLGLANEQFF.

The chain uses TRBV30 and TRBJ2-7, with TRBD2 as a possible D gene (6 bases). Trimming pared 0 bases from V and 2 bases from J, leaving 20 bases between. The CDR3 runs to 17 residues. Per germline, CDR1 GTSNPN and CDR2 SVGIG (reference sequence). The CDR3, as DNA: TGTGCCTGGAGTGTAGAGAGGTACCGGGACTCCCCCTACGAGCAGTACTTC. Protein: CAWSVERYRDSPYEQYF.

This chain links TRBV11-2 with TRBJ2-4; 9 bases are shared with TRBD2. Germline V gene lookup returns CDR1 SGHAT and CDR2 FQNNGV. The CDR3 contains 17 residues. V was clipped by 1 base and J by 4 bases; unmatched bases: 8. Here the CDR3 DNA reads TGTGCCAGCAGCTTAGGAGCTAGCGGGACGCTTAAAAACATTCAGTACTTC. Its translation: CASSLGASGTLKNIQYF. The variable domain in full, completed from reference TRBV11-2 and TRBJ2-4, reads EAGVAQSPRYKIIEKRQSVAFWCNPISGHATLYWYQQILGQGPKLLIQFQNNGVVDDSQLPKDRFSAERLKGVDSTLKIQPAKLEDSAVYLCASSLGASGTLKNIQYFGAGTRLSVL.

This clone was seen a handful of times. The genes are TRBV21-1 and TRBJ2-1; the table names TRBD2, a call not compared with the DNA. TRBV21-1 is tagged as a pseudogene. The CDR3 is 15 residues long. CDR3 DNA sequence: TGTGCCAGCAGCAATGGCGGGAGTTCAGTAAATGAGCAGTTCTTC. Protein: CASSNGGSSVNEQFF.